This T cell receptor beta chain was profiled in a study of CD8 T cells in Susac syndrome. The authors reverse transcribed about 0.5 to 1 ug RNA with random hexamers. Amplification of TCR beta CDR3 across 54 Vbeta and 13 Jbeta was performed with immunoSEQ multiplex PCR. MiXCR, applied by TCRdb to the immunoSEQ multiplex PCR reads, yields one record per CDR3 protein. The data hold about 240,000 distinct CDR3 sequences, with 90% to 96% observed a single time. CDR1 is LNHDA and CDR2 is SQIVND in the germline V gene (reference sequence). J gave up 4 bases and V 5 bases, and 12 bases lay outside the gene matches. The CDR3 is 17 residues long.

The chain uses TRBV19 and TRBJ1-2, with 11 bases lining up with TRBD1. The sequenced sample consisted of CD4+ T cells from PBMCs. The receptor's source is a human donor with Susac syndrome. CDR3 bases: TGTGCCAGTAGTGACCGGGACAGGGGGATCTATGGCTATGGCTACACCTTC. Amino acid sequence: CASSDRDRGIYGYGYTF.